The T cell receptor (beta chain) under discussion was sequenced for a study of control samples from healthy donors and cancer patients. The data were produced by immunoSEQ multiplex PCR, yet TCRdb's version contains in-frame clones alone and is incomplete. The sample has about 140,000 clones; more than 90% are singletons. The sequence was obtained from a man between 25 and 39 years old in good health. Sequencing used blood.

The CDR3 loop is CASKIGQGAFQPQHF. The CDR3 coding sequence is TGTGCCAGCAAAATAGGACAGGGGGCGTTTCAGCCCCAGCATTTT. The J gene is TRBJ1-5, the V gene TRBV6-5, with 11 bases that match TRBD1. In germline, CDR1 is MNHEY, CDR2 SVGAGI. The CDR3 runs 15 residues. The trim removed 7 bases at V and 6 bases at J, leaving 8 bases unmatched.